The 5 T cell receptor beta chains listed next were all sequenced from one sample in a study of shared clonotypes between healthy human individuals. Only in-frame clones appear in the TCRdb table, and some are missing; sequencing was by immunoSEQ multiplex PCR. This table holds around 1.4 million clones, approximately 98.5% found once. The source material was naive CD4+ T cells sorted from blood. The sample's subset: CD45RA+ positively selected. These TCRs come from a man between 25 and 39 years old in good health.

For the CDR3, the DNA is TGCGCCAGCAGCTTGAGGACAGGGACCTTCTATGGCTACACCTTC. This sequence encodes CASSLRTGTFYGYTF. The chain carries TRBV5-1 and TRBJ1-2, with 8 bases aligning to TRBD1. This CDR3 region has 15 residues. The V segment lost 1 base and the J segment 4 bases; nucleotides outside the gene matches: 6. Germline V lookup: CDR1 SGHRS, CDR2 YFSETQ.

The rearrangement joins TRBV7-9 to TRBJ1-1, with D uncertain. V gave up 6 bases and J gave up 0 bases, with 11 bases separating them. Germline assignment: CDR1 SEHNR and CDR2 FQNEAQ (reference sequence). The CDR3 runs 14 residues. DNA of the CDR3: TGTGCCAGCAGTCTGCTAGAGATGAACACTGAAGCTTTCTTT. Its protein product is CASSLLEMNTEAFF.

V usage is TRBV6-1 and J usage is TRBJ1-1; 12 nucleotides match TRBD1. The V gene's germline CDR1 is MNHNS and CDR2 SASEGT. J gave up 10 bases and V 5 bases, and 5 bases lay outside the gene matches. This CDR3 contains 13 residues. The DNA of the CDR3 is TGTGCCAGCAGTCCGGGACAGGGGGCCAGAGCTTTCTTT. Translation: CASSPGQGARAFF.

The V and J genes are TRBV11-2 and TRBJ2-7, with TRBD1 matching 10 bases. The V gene's germline CDR1 is SGHAT and CDR2 FQNNGV. This CDR3 comprises 15 residues. The V gene end was trimmed by 6 bases and the J gene end by 0 bases; junction bases not matched to a gene: 5. CDR3 DNA sequence: TGTGCCAGCAGTCGGGACAGGGGAAGCTCCTACGAGCAGTACTTC. The encoded protein is CASSRDRGSSYEQYF.

The rearrangement links TRBV9 to TRBJ2-2, with unresolved D. The V end lost 0 bases, the J end lost 5 bases, and 5 bases lay between the germline ends. Per germline, CDR1 SGDLS and CDR2 YYNGEE. CDR3 length: 13 amino acids. Written as DNA, the CDR3 is TGTGCCAGCAGCGTAGTTACGACCGGGGAGCTGTTTTTT. This gives the protein CASSVVTTGELFF.